The rows below give T cell receptor beta chains drawn from one sample of a study of shared clonotypes between healthy human individuals. Profiled with immunoSEQ multiplex PCR; TCRdb holds only in-frame clones, not every one. The data show approximately 650,000 clones, roughly 95% seen once. The specimen was naive CD8+ T cells sorted from blood. Receptors were obtained from a woman between 25 and 40 years old in good health. Each CDR3 is given with its conserved first and last residue. Each record gives: clone size, V gene, J gene, D gene, CDR3 DNA, CDR3 protein. D genes are given only for firm matches. Where a row states a size, it is once, few, many or the class of an expanded clone; other rows omit it.

-	TRBV7-9	TRBJ2-1	-	TGTGCCAGCAGCGCTTACGGCAATGAGCAGTTCTTC	CASSAYGNEQFF
-	TRBV11-2	TRBJ1-4	-	TGTGCCAGCAGCTTGCTAGGGGCTTATGAAAAACTGTTTTTT	CASSLLGAYEKLFF
-	TRBV2	TRBJ2-7	TRBD1	TGTGCCAGCAGCCTCTCCGGGACAGGGGGCTCCTACGAGCAGTACTTC	CASSLSGTGGSYEQYF
once	TRBV13	TRBJ1-1	-	TGTGCCAGCAGCCCACAGCCGGACACTGAAGCTTTCTTT	CASSPQPDTEAFF
-	TRBV28	TRBJ1-1	-	TGTGCCAGCAGAAGTAACTGGGGAACTGAAGCTTTCTTT	CASRSNWGTEAFF
-	TRBV30	TRBJ2-7	-	TGTGCCTGGAGTGAGGGGTCAATTGACTACGAGCAGTACTTC	CAWSEGSIDYEQYF
once	TRBV6-5	TRBJ2-7	TRBD1	TGTGCCAGCAGCTCGACAGGGGAGGACTACGAGCAGTACTTC	CASSSTGEDYEQYF
-	TRBV19	TRBJ2-2	-	TGTGCCAGTAGCTTCTGGGCCCGGGTCGTAGCCGGGGAGCTGTTTTTT	CASSFWARVVAGELFF
few	TRBV7-8	TRBJ2-2	TRBD2	TGTGCCAGCAGGATACATGAAGCTAGCGGGGGTCCCCGTGACGGGGAGCTGTTTTTT	CASRIHEASGGPRDGELFF
-	TRBV28	TRBJ1-2	-	TGTGCCAGCAGTTTATATGGGGGTGGCTACACCTTC	CASSLYGGGYTF
-	TRBV7-9	TRBJ1-2	-	TGTGCCAGCAGCTTAGGGGACCCGGGGCAGTATGGCTACACCTTC	CASSLGDPGQYGYTF
-	TRBV7-9	TRBJ2-2	-	TGTGCCAGCAGCTTGTATGTGGAATTGGACACCGGGGAGCTGTTTTTT	CASSLYVELDTGELFF
-	TRBV2	TRBJ1-1	-	TGTGCCAGCAGTATCACTGAAGCTTTCTTT	CASSITEAFF
-	TRBV4-1	TRBJ1-6	-	TGCGCCAGCAGCCAGGCCGGAGCTGGGGGTAATTCACCCCTCCACTTT	CASSQAGAGGNSPLHF
-	TRBV7-6	TRBJ2-1	-	TGTGCCAGCAGCTTAGAGGACTACTCCTACAATGAGCAGTTCTTC	CASSLEDYSYNEQFF